This T cell receptor beta chain was observed in a study of blood T cell repertoires in COVID-19. Overall study context: Both acute and convalescent COVID-19 samples were obtained from the United States, Italy and Spain.

Germline CDR1 and CDR2: KGHSH and LQKENI. Trimming cost V 0 bases and J 5 bases, with 10 bases left between them. CDR3 length equals 14 residues. Original methodology: For nucleated cells, counts were estimated from reference gene primer amplification. Only in-frame clones appear in the TCRdb table, and some are missing; sequencing was by immunoSEQ multiplex PCR. V and J calls and clone size are those listed in that table; D and trimming were worked out from the DNA. The repertoire has 220,000 or so clones, 84% of them found once; the top ten carry just under 20%. This clonotype was obtained from a man aged 30 to 45 with active or convalescent COVID-19. The genes are TRBV18 and TRBJ2-5, with D unclear. Sequences were obtained from peripheral blood. The CDR3 region is CASSPPSQRETQYF. DNA for the CDR3: TGTGCCAGCTCACCACCCTCCCAGAGGGAGACCCAGTACTTC.